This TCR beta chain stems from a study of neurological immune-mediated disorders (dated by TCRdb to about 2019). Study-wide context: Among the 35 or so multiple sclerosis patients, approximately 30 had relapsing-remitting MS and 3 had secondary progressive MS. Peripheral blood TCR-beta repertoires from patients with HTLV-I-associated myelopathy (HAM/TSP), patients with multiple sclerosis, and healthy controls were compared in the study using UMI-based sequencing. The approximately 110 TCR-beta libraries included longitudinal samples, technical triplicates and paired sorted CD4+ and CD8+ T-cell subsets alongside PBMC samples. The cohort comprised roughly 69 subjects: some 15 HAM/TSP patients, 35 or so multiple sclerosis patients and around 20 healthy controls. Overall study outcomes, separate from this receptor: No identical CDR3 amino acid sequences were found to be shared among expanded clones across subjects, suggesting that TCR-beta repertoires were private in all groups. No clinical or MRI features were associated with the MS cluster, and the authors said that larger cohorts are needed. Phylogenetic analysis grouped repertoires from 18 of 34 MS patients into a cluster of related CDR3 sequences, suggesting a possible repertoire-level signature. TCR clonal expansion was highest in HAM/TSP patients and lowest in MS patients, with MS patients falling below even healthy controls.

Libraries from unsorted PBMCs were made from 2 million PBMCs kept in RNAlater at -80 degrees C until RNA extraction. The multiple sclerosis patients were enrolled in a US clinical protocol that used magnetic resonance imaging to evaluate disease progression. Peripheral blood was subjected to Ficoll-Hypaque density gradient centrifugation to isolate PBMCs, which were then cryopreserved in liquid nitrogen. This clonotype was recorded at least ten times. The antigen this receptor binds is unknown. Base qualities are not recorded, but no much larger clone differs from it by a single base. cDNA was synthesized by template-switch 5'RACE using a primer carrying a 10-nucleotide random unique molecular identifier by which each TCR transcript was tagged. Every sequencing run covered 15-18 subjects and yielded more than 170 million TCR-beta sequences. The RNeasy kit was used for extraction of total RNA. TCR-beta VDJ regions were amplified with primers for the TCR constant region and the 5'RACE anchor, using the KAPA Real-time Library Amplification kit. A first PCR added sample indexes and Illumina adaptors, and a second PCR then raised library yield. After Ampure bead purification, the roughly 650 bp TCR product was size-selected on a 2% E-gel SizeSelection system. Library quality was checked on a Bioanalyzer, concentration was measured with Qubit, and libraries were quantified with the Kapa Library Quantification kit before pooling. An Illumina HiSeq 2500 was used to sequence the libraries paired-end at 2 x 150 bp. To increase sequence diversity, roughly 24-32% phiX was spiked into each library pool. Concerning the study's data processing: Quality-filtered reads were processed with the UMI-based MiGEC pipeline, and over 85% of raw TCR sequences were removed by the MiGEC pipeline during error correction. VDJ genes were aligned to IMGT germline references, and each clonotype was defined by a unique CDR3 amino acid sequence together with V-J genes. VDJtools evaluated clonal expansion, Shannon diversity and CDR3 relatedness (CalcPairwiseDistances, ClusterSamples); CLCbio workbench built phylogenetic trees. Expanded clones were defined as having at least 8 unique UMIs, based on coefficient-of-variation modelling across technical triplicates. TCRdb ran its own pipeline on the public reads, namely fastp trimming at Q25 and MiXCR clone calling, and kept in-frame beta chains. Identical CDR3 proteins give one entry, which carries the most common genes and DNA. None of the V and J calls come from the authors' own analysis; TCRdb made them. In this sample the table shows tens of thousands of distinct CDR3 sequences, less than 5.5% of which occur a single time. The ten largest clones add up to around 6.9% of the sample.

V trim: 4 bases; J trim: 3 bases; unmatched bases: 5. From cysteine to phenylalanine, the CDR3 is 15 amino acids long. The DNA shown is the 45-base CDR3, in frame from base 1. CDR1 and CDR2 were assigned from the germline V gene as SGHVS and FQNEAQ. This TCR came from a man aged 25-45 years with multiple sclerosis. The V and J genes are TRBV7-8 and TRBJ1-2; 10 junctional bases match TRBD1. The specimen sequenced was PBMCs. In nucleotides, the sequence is TGTGCCAGCAGCTCAGTGACAGGGGGCGACTATGGCTACACCTTC. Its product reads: CASSSVTGGDYGYTF.